Shown below are 14 T cell receptor beta chains from a single sample sequenced in a study of cytomegalovirus exposure and HLA in healthy donors. PCR primers comprised 60 Vbeta and 13 Jbeta primers. Repertoires were generated with immunoSEQ multiplex PCR, while TCRdb's copy carries only in-frame clones and drops some. The table has 95,000 to 150,000 clones, 78% seen once. Sequencing used PBMCs. The receptor source for this set is a man aged 25-40 years in good health and CMV-seropositive.

The chain carries TRBV18 and TRBJ1-1; 7 bases are a match to TRBD1. Germline values: CDR1 KGHSH, CDR2 LQKENI. This CDR3 contains 13 residues. V lost 4 bases, J lost 4 bases, and 3 bases stayed unmatched. The CDR3 region is CASSRQGVTEAFF. The CDR3 DNA reads as TGTGCCAGCTCACGACAGGGAGTCACTGAAGCTTTCTTT.

The chain is built from TRBV13 and TRBJ2-1, with D tentatively TRBD1 (6 bases). This CDR3 is built from 14 residues. Germline V gene data show CDR1 as PRHDT and CDR2 as FYEKMQ (reference sequence). V was pared by 1 base and J by 5 bases, with 9 bases between. The CDR3 bases are TGTGCCAGCAGCTTAGCGGCAGGGGACAATGAGCAGTTCTTC. Amino acids: CASSLAAGDNEQFF.

V and J are TRBV9 and TRBJ1-6, with D maybe TRBD1 (6 bases). V was cut by 5 bases and J by 3 bases, with 12 bases left in between. The CDR3 is made up of 15 amino acids. Germline V CDR1 and CDR2: SGDLS, YYNGEE. The CDR3 reads CASSEGGNYNSPLHF. The CDR3 bases are TGTGCCAGCAGTGAGGGGGGGAACTATAATTCACCCCTCCACTTT.

The V and J genes are TRBV4-3 and TRBJ1-2, with 12 bases aligning to TRBD1. The CDR3 has 15 amino acids. Trimming at V came to 6 bases and at J to 7 bases, leaving 9 bases not matched to a gene. CDR1 and CDR2 (germline): LGHNA, YSLEER. CDR3 loop: CASRPGTGGASGYTF. Here the CDR3 DNA reads TGCGCCAGCAGGCCCGGGACAGGGGGCGCCTCTGGCTACACCTTC.

V and J are TRBV4-1 and TRBJ2-7, with TRBD1 matching over 7 bases. The V gene's germline CDR1 is MGHRA and CDR2 YSYEKL. Trimming removed 4 bases from V and 1 base from J; junction bases left unmatched: 7. This CDR3 comprises 15 residues. In nucleotides, the CDR3 is TGCGCCAGCAGCCCGGGACAGCTGAGGTCCTACGAGCAGTACTTC. This sequence encodes CASSPGQLRSYEQYF.

The chain links TRBV10-1 to TRBJ2-6; 7 nucleotides agree with TRBD2. J gave up 2 bases and V 3 bases, and 1 base lay outside the gene matches. CDR3 size: 15 residues. Germline values: CDR1 WNHNN, CDR2 SYGVQD (reference sequence). CDR3 sequence: CASSDGGTGANVLTF. CDR3 coding DNA: TGCGCCAGCAGTGACGGGGGGACTGGGGCCAACGTCCTGACTTTC.

There are a few counts of this clone. This chain uses TRBV28 with TRBJ1-5; 7 nucleotides line up with TRBD1. The CDR3 contains 16 residues. Trimming cost V 2 bases and J 8 bases; bases outside gene matches: 12. Germline CDR1 MDHEN, CDR2 SYDVKM. The CDR3, as DNA: TGTGCCAGCAGTTTAGATACAGGGGCGCAGAGGGAGCCCCAGCATTTT. Translating it yields CASSLDTGAQREPQHF.

The chain carries TRBV27 and TRBJ1-5; the match to TRBD1 covers 8 bases. Trimming at V came to 5 bases and at J to 5 bases, leaving 5 bases not matched to a gene. The CDR3 runs 14 residues. Per germline, CDR1 MNHEY and CDR2 SMNVEV (reference sequence). Here the CDR3 reads CASSPRTGYQPQHF. As DNA, the CDR3 is TGTGCCAGCAGTCCCCGGACAGGGTATCAGCCCCAGCATTTT.

As regards this clone: Different DNA sequences within this sample yield the same CDR3. J is TRBJ2-5 and V is TRBV5-1; 12 nucleotides line up with TRBD2. V was clipped by 4 bases and J by 5 bases; unmatched bases: 6. CDR3 length: 15 residues. The germline gives CDR1 SGHRS, CDR2 YFSETQ. CDR3 nucleotides: TGCGCCAGCAGCATGGGACTAGCGGGCGGGGAGACCCAGTACTTC. This sequence encodes CASSMGLAGGETQYF.

The chain is built from TRBV7-2 and TRBJ2-7, with TRBD2 matching 7 bases. CDR1 is SGHTA and CDR2 is FQGNSA in the germline V gene. V dropped 5 bases and J dropped 1; count of bases not matched to a gene: 20. CDR3 length: 19 amino acids. The CDR3 coding sequence is TGTGCCAGCAGCCTACTTGGGATAGCGGGTCAAATACGGTCCTACGAGCAGTACTTC. This gives the protein CASSLLGIAGQIRSYEQYF.

The chain couples TRBV5-8 to TRBJ2-7, with 8 positions matching TRBD2. Per the germline V gene, CDR1 is SGHTS and CDR2 is YDEGEE. The trim removed 4 bases at V and 3 bases at J, leaving 6 bases unmatched. The CDR3 extends over 14 amino acids. In nucleotides, the CDR3 is TGTGCCAGCAGCCCAGCGGGGGACTTCTACGAGCAGTACTTC. Protein product: CASSPAGDFYEQYF.

The chain couples TRBV7-8 to TRBJ2-5; 13 nucleotides line up with TRBD2. The V gene's germline CDR1 is SGHVS and CDR2 FQNEAQ. Unmatched junction bases numbered 21, after V lost 5 bases and J lost 6 bases. This CDR3 comprises 20 residues. CDR3 region: CASSVGGGPGTSGMVKTQYF. The CDR3 nucleotides read TGTGCCAGCAGCGTCGGGGGGGGCCCCGGGACTAGCGGGATGGTAAAGACCCAGTACTTC.

The chain combines TRBV11-2 with TRBJ1-2, with 9 bases that match TRBD1. CDR3 length: 15 amino acids. Germline loops: CDR1 SGHAT, CDR2 FQNNGV. V dropped 4 bases and J dropped 3; count of bases not matched to a gene: 6. In DNA, the CDR3 is TGTGCCAGCAGCTCATACAGGGGGCGCGACTATGGCTACACCTTC. Translating gives CASSSYRGRDYGYTF.

The rearrangement joins TRBV19 to TRBJ1-1; no reliable D call. The CDR3 spans 12 residues. Germline CDR1 LNHDA, CDR2 SQIVND (reference sequence). Trimming cost V 6 bases and J 10 bases, with 15 bases left between them. CDR3 coding DNA: TGTGCCAGTAGCCCCCGTGATGCCGGAGCTTTCTTT. Amino acid sequence: CASSPRDAGAFF.